The 2 T cell receptor beta chains given below trace back to one sample, sequenced in a study of shared T cell receptors in the human thymus. Sequenced by immunoSEQ multiplex PCR; TCRdb stores in-frame clones only, minus some. The sample has around 67,000 clones, roughly 95% seen once. Material: thymocytes. The receptors here all came from a human donor.

This clone is a singleton in its sample. The chain employs TRBV7-3 and TRBJ2-5; D uncertain. Deletions cut 1 base from V and 4 bases from J, with 7 bases between. Germline V lookup: CDR1 SGHTA, CDR2 FQGTGA. CDR3 length: 13 amino acids. CDR3 in amino acids: CASSLNILETQYF. The CDR3 DNA reads TGTGCCAGCAGCTTAAATATCCTAGAGACCCAGTACTTC. The full variable domain, rest sourced from reference TRBV7-3 and TRBJ2-5, is GAGVSQTPSNKVTEKGKYVELRCDPISGHTALYWYRQSLGQGPEFLIYFQGTGAADDSGLPNDRFFAVRPEGSVSTLKIQRTERGDSAVYLCASSLNILETQYFGPGTRLLVL.

This clone was counted a single time. This chain links TRBV11-2 with TRBJ1-1; D may be TRBD1 (6 bases). Germline CDR1 is SGHAT and CDR2 is FQNNGV. V dropped 1 base and J dropped 5 bases, with 14 bases sitting between them. CDR3 length: 15 amino acids. The CDR3 DNA follows: TGTGCCAGCAGCTTAGGGGCACGAGGGGGGACTGAAGCTTTCTTT. Amino acids: CASSLGARGGTEAFF.